Shown below are 24 T cell receptor beta chains from a single sample sequenced in a study of control samples from healthy donors and cancer patients. Assay: immunoSEQ multiplex PCR; the TCRdb copy retains only in-frame clones and omits some. The sample carries 40,000 to 55,000 clones, about nine tenths recorded once. The specimen was PBMCs. Receptors originate from a man aged 35 to 55 with colorectal cancer.

The CDR3 spells CASSQLTLTGELFF. CDR3 bases: TGTGCCAGCAGCCAATTAACTCTCACCGGGGAGCTGTTTTTT. V gene TRBV3-1 (or the pseudogene TRBV3-2) combines with J gene TRBJ2-2; D is ambiguous. The V end was cut by 2 bases, the J end by 4 bases, with 8 bases between. This CDR3 has 14 amino acids. From germline, CDR1 is LGHDT and CDR2 YNNKEL (reference sequence).

CDR3 amino acids: CASSGQGPLEAFF. Here the CDR3 DNA reads TGTGCCAGCAGCGGACAGGGCCCTCTTGAAGCTTTCTTT. The chain has TRBV11-1 and TRBJ1-1; 8 bases fit TRBD1. CDR3 length equals 13 residues. Germline V gene sequence: CDR1 SGHAT, CDR2 FQDESV (reference sequence). The J segment lost 7 bases and the V segment lost 5 bases, leaving 6 bases of the junction unmatched.

This chain links TRBV28 with TRBJ1-3; no reliable D call. Germline V gene sequence: CDR1 MDHEN, CDR2 SYDVKM. With 5 bases removed from V and 1 base from J, the gap between germline ends came to 9 bases. There are 14 residues in the CDR3. The CDR3 sequence: CASSPALSGNTIYF. The CDR3 coding sequence is TGTGCCAGCAGTCCCGCCTTGTCTGGAAACACCATATATTTT.

This clone was detected once. The J gene is TRBJ1-1, the V gene TRBV27; tentatively, D is TRBD1 (6 bases). The CDR3 is made up of 12 amino acids. From germline, CDR1 is MNHEY and CDR2 SMNVEV (reference sequence). The ends were cut back, 2 bases at V and 11 bases at J, with 12 bases in the middle. CDR3 nucleotides: TGTGCCAGCAGTTTAGGGGGGGGCAAGGCTTTCTTT. This encodes CASSLGGGKAFF.

The chain uses TRBV10-2 and TRBJ2-2; no firm D call. There are 13 residues in the CDR3. Trimming shortened V by 0 bases and J by 6 bases, and 5 bases separated the two germline ends. The germline gives CDR1 WSHSY, CDR2 SAAADI. The CDR3 protein is CASSESGPGELFF. In DNA form, the CDR3 reads TGCGCCAGCAGTGAGTCAGGGCCCGGGGAGCTGTTTTTT.

The J gene is TRBJ1-2, the V gene TRBV5-6, with no clear D. The CDR3 has 13 residues. CDR1 and CDR2 (germline): SGHDT, YYEEEE. Trimming took off 0 bases at V and 4 bases at J, with 7 bases between the two ends. CDR3 DNA sequence: TGTGCCAGCAGCTTGGAAAGCAGCTATGGCTACACCTTC. Protein sequence: CASSLESSYGYTF.

The CDR3 protein is CASSYSTGATGELFF. The CDR3 region has the DNA TGTGCCAGCAGTTACTCGACTGGGGCAACCGGGGAGCTGTTTTTT. This rearrangement joins TRBV6-6 to TRBJ2-2; the D gene is possibly TRBD1 (5 bases). V was clipped by 0 bases and J by 5 bases, with 10 bases between them. Germline CDR1 and CDR2: MNHNY and SVGAGI (reference sequence). This CDR3 is built from 15 residues.

This clone was detected once. The chain has TRBV13 and TRBJ1-6; D perhaps matches TRBD1 (6 bases). The germline gives CDR1 PRHDT, CDR2 FYEKMQ (reference sequence). V shed 6 bases and J shed 8 bases, with 20 bases lying between them. CDR3 size: 16 residues. The DNA for the CDR3 is TGTGCCAGCAGGACCGGGGGGCCCTCAAGGGATTCACCCCTCCACTTT. Its protein product is CASRTGGPSRDSPLHF.

This chain uses TRBV24-1 with TRBJ2-3; the match to TRBD2 covers 7 bases. The CDR3 runs 20 residues. The germline V gene has CDR1 KGHDR and CDR2 SFDVKD. Trimming cost V 2 bases and J 6 bases; bases outside gene matches: 22. CDR3 nucleotides: TGTGCCACCAGTGATTATGGACATACGACTAGCAATTCGTATAGGGATACGCAGTATTTT. It encodes CATSDYGHTTSNSYRDTQYF.

The rearrangement links TRBV28 to TRBJ2-3, with 8 bases identical to TRBD2. J gave up 0 bases and V 3 bases, and 5 bases lay outside the gene matches. CDR1 and CDR2 from the germline V gene are MDHEN and SYDVKM. This CDR3 comprises 16 residues. This CDR3 reads CASSFPAGESTDTQYF. The CDR3 bases are TGTGCCAGCAGTTTCCCAGCGGGAGAGAGCACAGATACGCAGTATTTT.

This clone was counted a few times. The chain combines TRBV12-3 or TRBV12-4 with TRBJ2-5; D is possibly TRBD2 (6 bases). V lost 6 bases and J 4 bases, leaving 12 bases between the germline ends. The CDR3 totals 13 residues. The chain's CDR3 is CASSPNGGETQYF. CDR3 DNA: TGTGCCAGCAGCCCGAACGGGGGAGAGACCCAGTACTTC.

V and J are TRBV27 and TRBJ2-5; D possibly corresponds to TRBD1 (6 bases). This CDR3 has 16 residues. The germline V and J ends were trimmed by 1 base and 3 bases, with 15 bases remaining between them. Germline CDR1 reads MNHEY; CDR2 reads SMNVEV (reference sequence). The CDR3 DNA follows: TGTGCCAGCAGTTTATTCTGGGACACGAGTGAAGAGACCCAGTACTTC. Its protein is CASSLFWDTSEETQYF.

This clone showed up just a few times. V usage is TRBV5-6 and J usage is TRBJ2-7, with 7 bases fitting TRBD2. After removal of 4 bases from V and 7 bases from J, the junction contained 11 bases not matched to a gene. The CDR3 extends over 14 amino acids. Per the germline V gene, CDR1 is SGHDT and CDR2 is YYEEEE. CDR3 residues: CASSPNAGGREQYF. CDR3 in DNA: TGTGCCAGCAGCCCCAACGCCGGGGGGAGAGAGCAGTACTTC. The entire variable domain, with the rest obtained from reference TRBV5-6 and TRBJ2-7, is as follows: DAGVTQSPTHLIKTRGQQVTLRCSPKSGHDTVSWYQQALGQGPQFIFQYYEEEERQRGNFPDRFSGHQFPNYSSELNVNALLLGDSALYLCASSPNAGGREQYFGPGTRLTVT.

This clone was seen once. Here the CDR3 DNA reads TGTGCCAGCGGGCGGAGAAGCAATCAGCCCCAGCATTTT. Its translation: CASGRRSNQPQHF. The chain carries TRBV6-4 and TRBJ1-5; no clear D. The germline V gene has CDR1 MRHNA and CDR2 SNTAGT. V shed 8 bases and J shed 1 base, with 9 bases lying between them. The CDR3 totals 13 residues.

This clone was picked up a small number of times. This chain joins TRBV27 and TRBJ1-5; D is unclear. V gave up 6 bases and J gave up 8 bases, with 14 bases separating them. The CDR3 spans 13 residues. CDR1 and CDR2 (germline): MNHEY, SMNVEV (reference sequence). The CDR3 nucleotides read TGTGCCAGCAGCACTAATGCGGTCAAGCCCCAGCATTTT. Its protein product is CASSTNAVKPQHF.

This chain links TRBV10-3 with TRBJ2-7; the D gene is possibly TRBD1 (5 bases). CDR3 size: 15 residues. Germline V lookup: CDR1 ENHRY, CDR2 SYGVKD. V was trimmed by 0 bases and J by 2 bases, leaving 11 bases between them. CDR3 nucleotides: TGTGCCATCAGTGAGTCCCGACAGAGAACCTACGAGCAGTACTTC. Translating gives CAISESRQRTYEQYF.

The chain combines TRBV24-1 with TRBJ2-3; the D is unclear. The V end lost 7 bases, the J end lost 6 bases, and 10 bases lay between the germline ends. Germline V gives CDR1 KGHDR, CDR2 SFDVKD. CDR3 length: 12 residues. CDR3 loop: CATSSVGDTQYF. Written as DNA, the CDR3 is TGTGCCACCAGCTCAGTGGGGGATACGCAGTATTTT.

The chain links TRBV5-5 to TRBJ1-1; TRBD1 matches at 8 bases. This CDR3 region has 14 residues. The V gene end was trimmed by 0 bases and the J gene end by 4 bases; junction bases not matched to a gene: 2. CDR1 and CDR2 from the germline V gene are SGHKS and YYEKEE (reference sequence). CDR3 protein: CASSLVQGATEAFF. In DNA, the CDR3 is TGTGCCAGCAGCTTGGTTCAGGGGGCCACTGAAGCTTTCTTT.

The chain uses TRBV24-1 and TRBJ2-3; D is ambiguous. The germline gives CDR1 KGHDR, CDR2 SFDVKD. The CDR3 extends over 15 amino acids. The V and J ends lost 4 bases and 4 bases respectively, with 14 bases between them. As DNA, the CDR3 is TGTGCCACCAGTGAGCAGGATAGAACGTCAGATACGCAGTATTTT. The encoded protein is CATSEQDRTSDTQYF.

This chain joins TRBV3-1 (or the pseudogene TRBV3-2) and TRBJ1-2, with D unclear. V gave up 5 bases and J gave up 8 bases, with 9 bases separating them. The CDR3 totals 11 residues. CDR1 and CDR2 (germline): LGHDT, YNNKEL (reference sequence). CDR3 bases: TGTGCCAGCAGCTTCCTGGGCGGCTACACCTTC. It encodes CASSFLGGYTF.

This chain links TRBV7-3 with TRBJ1-2; TRBD1 matches 7 bases. CDR1 is SGHTA and CDR2 is FQGTGA in the germline V gene. V lost 6 bases, J lost 4 bases, and 11 bases stayed unmatched. The CDR3 is 15 residues long. As DNA, the CDR3 is TGTGCCAGCAGTCCACAGGGGCCCGGAGCCTATGGCTACACCTTC. Protein sequence: CASSPQGPGAYGYTF.

V usage is TRBV4-1 and J usage is TRBJ2-5; weak D call: TRBD2 (6 bases). Germline V CDR1 and CDR2: MGHRA, YSYEKL. The CDR3 covers 14 residues. The V end was cut by 8 bases, the J end by 0 bases, with 13 bases between. CDR3 amino acids: CASSGLPYQETQYF. The CDR3 coding sequence is TGCGCCAGCTCGGGACTCCCGTACCAAGAGACCCAGTACTTC.

V gene TRBV25-1 combines with J gene TRBJ1-2; D uncertain. The germline V gene has CDR1 MGHDK and CDR2 SYGVNS. With 1 base removed from V and 7 bases from J, the gap between germline ends came to 4 bases. The CDR3 runs to 11 residues. The CDR3 sequence: CASSELSGYTF. The CDR3 nucleotides read TGTGCCAGCAGTGAATTGAGTGGCTACACCTTC.

This clone was observed once. The rearrangement uses TRBV7-2 and TRBJ2-1; 7 nucleotides agree with TRBD1. There are 15 residues in the CDR3. Germline assignment: CDR1 SGHTA and CDR2 FQGNSA. The trim removed 1 base at V and 8 bases at J, leaving 8 bases unmatched. The CDR3 protein is CASSLDHRGFDEQFF. CDR3 sequence (DNA): TGTGCCAGCAGCTTAGATCACAGGGGTTTCGATGAGCAGTTCTTC.